Below, 28 T cell receptor beta chains from the same sample are listed, as sequenced in a study of blood T cell repertoires in COVID-19. The assay was immunoSEQ multiplex PCR, and TCRdb's table has in-frame clones only and misses some. Of about 170,000 clones in the sample, 84% were seen once. Sequences were obtained from PBMCs or T cells enriched from blood (not recorded which). The receptors come from a man over 45 who had recovered from COVID-19.

The chain links TRBV2 to TRBJ1-2; D is ambiguous. Germline V CDR1 and CDR2: SNHLY, FYNNEI. The V and J ends lost 1 base and 2 bases respectively, with 5 bases between them. CDR3 length equals 13 residues. The chain's CDR3 is CASSEDLNYGYTF. CDR3 DNA: TGTGCCAGCAGTGAAGACCTAAACTATGGCTACACCTTC.

The V gene is TRBV4-1, the J gene TRBJ2-5, with 10 bases aligning to TRBD2. This CDR3 contains 16 residues. CDR1 and CDR2 (germline): MGHRA, YSYEKL. Trimming removed 1 base from V and 2 bases from J; junction bases left unmatched: 4. CDR3 loop: CASSQGPAGGQETQYF. CDR3 nucleotide sequence: TGCGCCAGCAGCCAAGGACCAGCGGGGGGGCAAGAGACCCAGTACTTC.

The chain is built from TRBV3-1 (or the pseudogene TRBV3-2) and TRBJ2-7; a possible D gene is TRBD1 (6 bases). The CDR3 consists of 15 residues. Trimming left V 3 bases short and J 5 bases short, with 17 bases between. Germline V gene sequence: CDR1 LGHDT, CDR2 YNNKEL (reference sequence). The CDR3 protein is CASSQRQGLTDEQYF. In DNA form, the CDR3 reads TGTGCCAGCAGCCAGCGTCAGGGGCTAACGGACGAGCAGTACTTC.

CDR3 nucleotides: TGTGCCAGCAGCTTAGTCAGCGGGGTGGAGACCCAGTACTTC. Amino acids: CASSLVSGVETQYF. The rearrangement joins TRBV11-2 to TRBJ2-5; 7 nucleotides agree with TRBD2. The CDR3 length is 14 residues. Germline trimming cut 1 base from V and 5 bases from J; bases unmatched to any gene: 4. Germline values: CDR1 SGHAT, CDR2 FQNNGV.

The CDR3 reads CASSPSDRGLYEQYF. CDR3 bases: TGTGCCAGCAGTCCCTCGGACAGGGGGCTCTACGAGCAGTACTTC. J is TRBJ2-7 and V is TRBV25-1, with 11 bases identical to TRBD1. This CDR3 spans 15 amino acids. The germline V gene encodes CDR1 MGHDK and CDR2 SYGVNS. After removal of 5 bases from V and 3 bases from J, the junction contained 6 bases not matched to a gene.

V usage is TRBV28 and J usage is TRBJ1-1; the D is unclear. The germline V gene encodes CDR1 MDHEN and CDR2 SYDVKM. This CDR3 has 12 amino acids. V lost 7 bases to trimming and J lost 6 bases, with 12 bases between them. This CDR3 reads CASTTLVAEAFF. Written as DNA, the CDR3 is TGTGCCAGCACTACCTTGGTTGCTGAAGCTTTCTTT.

Only a few counts were recorded for this clone. The chain links TRBV30 to TRBJ1-5; 9 bases fit TRBD1. The length of the CDR3 is 15 residues. Germline lookup yields CDR1 GTSNPN and CDR2 SVGIG (reference sequence). With V trimmed by 2 bases and J by 2 bases, 4 bases remained unmatched. The CDR3 region is CAWSRTGDGNQPQHF. The CDR3 region has the DNA TGTGCCTGGAGTCGGACAGGGGATGGCAATCAGCCCCAGCATTTT.

V usage is TRBV6-5 and J usage is TRBJ1-4; 8 nucleotides match TRBD1. V lost 0 bases to trimming and J lost 8 bases; unmatched junction nucleotides: 8. CDR3 length: 16 amino acids. Per germline, CDR1 MNHEY and CDR2 SVGAGI. CDR3 sequence (DNA): TGTGCCAGCAGTTACTCGACCGCAGGGGGCGCGGAAAAACTGTTTTTT. This translates into CASSYSTAGGAEKLFF.

This chain uses TRBV5-4 with TRBJ1-6; 10 positions agree with TRBD1. V lost 4 bases, J lost 5 bases, and 9 bases stayed unmatched. This CDR3 has 17 amino acids. Germline values: CDR1 SGHNT, CDR2 YYREEE (reference sequence). The CDR3 region has the DNA TGTGCCAGCAGCGCGCCGACAGGGGGCACGCATAATTCACCCCTCCACTTT. This encodes CASSAPTGGTHNSPLHF.

The chain employs TRBV3-1 (or the pseudogene TRBV3-2) and TRBJ1-5; a weak D match, TRBD1 (5 bases). This CDR3 is 14 amino acids long. Germline values: CDR1 LGHDT, CDR2 YNNKEL (reference sequence). Trimming removed 3 bases at V and 1 base at J, with 7 bases between. CDR3 sequence (DNA): TGTGCCAGCAGCCAGCGACAGAGCAATCAGCCCCAGCATTTT. Protein sequence: CASSQRQSNQPQHF.

This chain uses TRBV6-5 with TRBJ1-2; D is unclear. The CDR3 is made up of 15 amino acids. V shed 2 bases and J shed 4 bases, with 14 bases lying between them. The V gene's germline CDR1 is MNHEY and CDR2 SVGAGI. The CDR3 nucleotides read TGTGCCAGCAGTTACGGTCCGCAGGCTCCCTATGGCTACACCTTC. It is translated as CASSYGPQAPYGYTF.

This clone showed up just once. The chain couples TRBV25-1 to TRBJ2-7, with TRBD2 matching over 9 bases. The V segment lost 5 bases and the J segment 0 bases; nucleotides outside the gene matches: 2. Germline CDR1 MGHDK, CDR2 SYGVNS. The CDR3 spans 14 residues. CDR3 region: CASSRRGGSYEQYF. The CDR3 DNA reads TGTGCCAGCAGTAGGCGGGGGGGCTCCTACGAGCAGTACTTC.

V usage is TRBV5-4 and J usage is TRBJ1-1; D possibly corresponds to TRBD1 (5 bases). The CDR3 is 16 amino acids. Germline CDR1 and CDR2: SGHNT and YYREEE (reference sequence). The V gene lost 3 bases and the J gene lost 11 bases, with 26 bases spanning the gap. Here the CDR3 reads CASSSREGMGLLRAFF. The DNA of the CDR3 is TGTGCCAGCAGCTCAAGGGAGGGGATGGGTCTTCTGAGGGCTTTCTTT.

The chain has TRBV6-5 and TRBJ1-1; D call uncertain. Germline lookup yields CDR1 MNHEY and CDR2 SVGAGI. CDR3 length: 14 amino acids. V lost 6 bases to trimming and J lost 0 bases, with 11 bases between them. The CDR3 bases are TGTGCCAGCAGCTATAGCCAGTTGAACACTGAAGCTTTCTTT. This codes for CASSYSQLNTEAFF.

V gene TRBV18 combines with J gene TRBJ2-3; no firm D call. V dropped 3 bases and J dropped 1 base, with 8 bases sitting between them. CDR1 KGHSH and CDR2 LQKENI come from the germline V gene. This CDR3 has 14 residues. CDR3 nucleotides: TGTGCCAGCTCACCTGCGACACGCACAGATACGCAGTATTTT. Its translation: CASSPATRTDTQYF.

As DNA, the CDR3 is TGCGCCAGCAGCTTGGCAGGCGGGGAGGAGACCCAGTACTTC. Its translation: CASSLAGGEETQYF. The chain uses TRBV5-1 and TRBJ2-5, with D tentatively TRBD2 (6 bases). The V end was cut by 0 bases, the J end by 5 bases, with 11 bases between. This CDR3 is built from 14 residues. The V gene's germline CDR1 is SGHRS and CDR2 YFSETQ.

The chain couples TRBV19 to TRBJ1-5, with D maybe TRBD1 (5 bases). Trimming removed 3 bases from V and 0 bases from J, with 12 bases in between. CDR1 LNHDA and CDR2 SQIVND come from the germline V gene (reference sequence). The CDR3 contains 16 residues. The CDR3 loop reads CASSMSGGSSNQPQHF. The CDR3 region has the DNA TGTGCCAGTAGTATGTCGGGGGGATCTAGCAATCAGCCCCAGCATTTT.

The chain employs TRBV6-5 and TRBJ1-2; D is possibly TRBD1 (5 bases). V gave up 1 base and J gave up 2 bases, with 8 bases separating them. Germline assignment: CDR1 MNHEY and CDR2 SVGAGI. This CDR3 is 14 amino acids long. CDR3 loop: CASSYFGGNYGYTF. The CDR3 DNA is TGTGCCAGCAGTTACTTCGGGGGGAACTATGGCTACACCTTC.

This chain uses TRBV11-2 with TRBJ2-2; no reliable D call. CDR1 is SGHAT and CDR2 is FQNNGV in the germline V gene. Between the trimmed V and J ends, which lost 0 bases and 7 bases, there was a span of 6 bases. This CDR3 contains 13 residues. The CDR3 DNA is TGTGCCAGCAGCTTAGAACGGAGCGGGGAGCTGTTTTTT. The encoded protein is CASSLERSGELFF.

V gene TRBV3-1 (or the pseudogene TRBV3-2) combines with J gene TRBJ1-6; 9 bases are a match to TRBD1. This CDR3 has 15 residues. CDR1 is LGHDT, CDR2 YNNKEL, per germline (reference sequence). J gave up 9 bases and V 3 bases, and 6 bases lay outside the gene matches. CDR3 coding DNA: TGTGCCAGCAGCCAGGGGACAGGGAGTGGTTCACCCCTCCACTTT. It translates to CASSQGTGSGSPLHF.

The chain recombines TRBV6-1 with TRBJ2-7; TRBD1 agrees at 7 bases. Germline V gene sequence: CDR1 MNHNS, CDR2 SASEGT. The CDR3 is made up of 14 amino acids. V lost 2 bases to trimming and J lost 4 bases; unmatched junction nucleotides: 5. The CDR3 bases are TGTGCCAGCAGTGAACAGGGGGTTAGTTACGAGCAGTACTTC. It is translated as CASSEQGVSYEQYF.

A word on this clone: Other DNA sequences in this specimen translate into the identical CDR3. The chain carries TRBV19 and TRBJ1-2; maybe TRBD1 (6 bases). This CDR3 is built from 13 residues. Germline V CDR1 and CDR2: LNHDA, SQIVND (reference sequence). The ends were cut back, 2 bases at V and 7 bases at J, with 11 bases in the middle. The CDR3, as DNA: TGTGCCAGTAGTATAATGACAGGACTTGGCTACACCTTC. Amino acid sequence: CASSIMTGLGYTF.

In the case of this clone: Other DNA sequences within the sample encode an identical CDR3. This chain links TRBV7-8 with TRBJ1-5; TRBD1 matches at 7 bases. Losses at the gene ends were 5 bases for V and 7 bases for J; bases not matched to a gene: 5. The CDR3 covers 13 residues. Per the germline V gene, CDR1 is SGHVS and CDR2 is FQNEAQ. CDR3 sequence: CASSHDRAQPQHF. CDR3 DNA: TGTGCCAGCAGCCACGACAGGGCCCAGCCCCAGCATTTT.

The chain joins TRBV15 to TRBJ2-7; D might be TRBD2 (5 bases). Germline loops: CDR1 LNHNV, CDR2 YYDKDF (reference sequence). The CDR3 consists of 15 residues. The V end lost 1 base, the J end lost 3 bases, and 13 bases lay between the germline ends. DNA for the CDR3: TGTGCCACCAGCAGAGCGCGGCAGCGGAGCTACGAGCAGTACTTC. Protein sequence: CATSRARQRSYEQYF.

The chain has TRBV10-1 and TRBJ2-3; D is unresolved. Germline CDR1 is WNHNN and CDR2 is SYGVQD (reference sequence). The CDR3 consists of 15 residues. The ends were cut back, 5 bases at V and 1 base at J, with 13 bases in the middle. DNA for the CDR3: TGCGCCAGCAGTTCGACTGACTCCCGCACAGATACGCAGTATTTT. Encoded protein: CASSSTDSRTDTQYF.

There are a few counts of this clone. The rearrangement uses TRBV28 and TRBJ2-7; 7 positions agree with TRBD2. Germline values: CDR1 MDHEN, CDR2 SYDVKM. The CDR3 is 16 amino acids. Trimming cost V 6 bases and J 6 bases; bases outside gene matches: 17. Written as DNA, the CDR3 is TGTGCCAGCAGAGTAACGGGACCCACGGGGGGTCGCGAGCAGTACTTC. Translation gives CASRVTGPTGGREQYF. Looking up the rest from reference TRBV28 and TRBJ2-7 gives the full variable domain: DVKVTQSSRYLVKRTGEKVFLECVQDMDHENMFWYRQDPGLGLRLIYFSYDVKMKEKGDIPEGYSVSREKKERFSLILESASTNQTSMYLCASRVTGPTGGREQYFGPGTRLTVT.

This sequence joins TRBV29-1 and TRBJ2-4; no firm D call. The V gene lost 4 bases and the J gene lost 0 bases, with 7 bases spanning the gap. The CDR3 loop spans 13 amino acids. Germline V gene sequence: CDR1 SQVTM, CDR2 ANQGSEA. For the CDR3, the DNA is TGCAGCGTTGGAGACCTAGCCAAAAACATTCAGTACTTC. Protein sequence: CSVGDLAKNIQYF.

The gene calls are TRBV6-4 and TRBJ1-6, with D possibly matching TRBD1 (6 bases). Between the trimmed V and J ends, which lost 3 bases and 10 bases, there was a span of 13 bases. In germline, CDR1 is MRHNA, CDR2 SNTAGT. This CDR3 spans 14 amino acids. The CDR3 sequence is CASSEYREGSPLHF. The CDR3 bases are TGTGCCAGCAGTGAATACAGGGAGGGGTCACCCCTCCACTTT.